This TCR beta chain was captured by sequencing in a study of shared clonotypes between healthy human individuals. Turning to the study itself: Participating donors consisted of a couple of women and a few men aged 18 to 49. CD4 naive cells filled three plates per donor, CD4 memory three, CD8 naive two and CD8 memory one.

The authors ran the assay at deep level. Profiling relied on immunoSEQ multiplex PCR, and the TCRdb table lists in-frame clones only, not all of them. Seen here are some 2,000,000 clones, approximately 94% observed once, and the top ten hold roughly 0.13%. CDR1 and CDR2 from the germline V gene are LNHDA and SQIVND (reference sequence). This CDR3 contains 15 residues. Trimming left V 5 bases short and J 1 base short, with 14 bases between. The clonotype was recovered from a man aged 18 to 30 in good health. Source material: naive CD4+ T cells sorted from blood. The subset: CD45RA+ positively selected. The chain joins TRBV19 to TRBJ1-2, with D perhaps matching TRBD1 (5 bases). The CDR3 nucleotides are TGTGCCAGTAGTCGAGGGACCGAAGTTAACTATGGCTACACCTTC. Its protein is CASSRGTEVNYGYTF.